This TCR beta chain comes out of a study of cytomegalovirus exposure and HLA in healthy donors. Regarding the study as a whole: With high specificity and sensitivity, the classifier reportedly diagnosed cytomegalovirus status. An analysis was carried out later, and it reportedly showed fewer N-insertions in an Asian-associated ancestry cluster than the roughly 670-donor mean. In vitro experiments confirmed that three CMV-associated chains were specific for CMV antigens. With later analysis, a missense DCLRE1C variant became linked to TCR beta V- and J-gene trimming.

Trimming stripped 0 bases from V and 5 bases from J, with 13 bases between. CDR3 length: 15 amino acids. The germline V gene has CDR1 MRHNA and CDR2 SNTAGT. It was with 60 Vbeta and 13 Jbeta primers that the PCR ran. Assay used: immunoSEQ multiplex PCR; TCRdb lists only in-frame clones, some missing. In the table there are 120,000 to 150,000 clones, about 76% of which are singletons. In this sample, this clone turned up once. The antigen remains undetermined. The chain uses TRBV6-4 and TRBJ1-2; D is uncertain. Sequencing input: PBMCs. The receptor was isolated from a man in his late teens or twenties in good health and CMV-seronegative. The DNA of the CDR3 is TGTGCCAGCAGTGACTCTGGGCAGGCGGGTTATGGCTACACCTTC. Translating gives CASSDSGQAGYGYTF.